The 14 T cell receptor beta chains below were found in one sample sequenced in a study of control samples from healthy donors and cancer patients. Method: immunoSEQ multiplex PCR; TCRdb's copy keeps in-frame clones and lacks some. The sample gives about 160,000 clones, nearly 96% of which show up once; under 1.2% is in the top ten. Sequencing input: blood. These receptors were taken from a woman under 40 in good health.

In its sample, this clone was seen once. The chain employs TRBV19 and TRBJ1-6, with TRBD1 identical over 8 bases. V lost 6 bases to trimming and J lost 7 bases; unmatched junction nucleotides: 5. The CDR3 length is 14 residues. Germline V lookup: CDR1 LNHDA, CDR2 SQIVND (reference sequence). In nucleotides, the CDR3 is TGTGCCAGTAGCCTTAGGACAGGGAATTCACCCCTCCACTTT. It specifies CASSLRTGNSPLHF.

J is TRBJ2-2 and V is TRBV10-1, with 10 bases aligning to TRBD2. The V gene end was trimmed by 8 bases and the J gene end by 5 bases; junction bases not matched to a gene: 8. This CDR3 is built from 15 residues. CDR1 is WNHNN, CDR2 SYGVQD, per germline (reference sequence). The CDR3 loop reads CASGSVAGGTGELFF. Written as DNA, the CDR3 is TGCGCCAGCGGATCCGTAGCGGGAGGTACCGGGGAGCTGTTTTTT.

This chain connects TRBV18 to TRBJ1-2; D unclear. This CDR3 spans 14 amino acids. From germline, CDR1 is KGHSH and CDR2 LQKENI. Trimming left V 5 bases short and J 4 bases short, with 14 bases between. CDR3 nucleotides: TGTGCCAGCTCAAGGCGCCCGGGGAGCTATGGCTACACCTTC. Protein sequence: CASSRRPGSYGYTF. Variable domain in full (rest from reference TRBV18 and TRBJ1-2): NAGVMQNPRHLVRRRGQEARLRCSPMKGHSHVYWYRQLPEEGLKFMVYLQKENIIDESGMPKERFSAEFPKEGPSILRIQQVVRGDSAAYFCASSRRPGSYGYTFGSGTRLTVV.

The rearrangement joins TRBV4-1 to TRBJ2-2; the D gene is possibly TRBD1 (5 bases). The CDR3 is 15 amino acids. CDR1 is MGHRA, CDR2 YSYEKL, per germline. Trimming cost V 3 bases and J 3 bases, with 11 bases left between them. This CDR3 reads CASSHPGQDTGELFF. The CDR3 DNA reads as TGCGCCAGCAGCCACCCCGGACAAGACACCGGGGAGCTGTTTTTT.

The J gene is TRBJ1-6, the V gene TRBV30; tentatively, D is TRBD1 (6 bases). Trimming cost V 1 base and J 6 bases, with 13 bases left between them. Germline V gene lookup returns CDR1 GTSNPN and CDR2 SVGIG (reference sequence). This CDR3 spans 15 amino acids. This CDR3 reads CAWSEQGTFNSPLHF. The CDR3 region has the DNA TGTGCCTGGAGTGAACAGGGAACATTTAATTCACCCCTCCACTTT.

The rearrangement joins TRBV25-1 to TRBJ1-5; D is unclear. Deletions cut 2 bases from V and 3 bases from J, with 8 bases between. Germline CDR1 and CDR2: MGHDK and SYGVNS. The CDR3 loop spans 14 amino acids. The CDR3 sequence: CASSEPDSNQPQHF. The CDR3 bases are TGTGCCAGCAGTGAACCGGATTCCAATCAGCCCCAGCATTTT.

The genes are TRBV7-9 and TRBJ2-1; D gene ambiguous. In germline, CDR1 is SEHNR, CDR2 FQNEAQ (reference sequence). The CDR3 totals 12 residues. The V and J ends lost 4 bases and 4 bases respectively, with 5 bases between them. In DNA form, the CDR3 reads TGTGCCAGCAGCTCCGAGTACAATGAGCAGTTCTTC. This translates into CASSSEYNEQFF.

The chain joins TRBV5-1 to TRBJ2-2; D is ambiguous. Germline V gene lookup returns CDR1 SGHRS and CDR2 YFSETQ. Trimming took off 2 bases at V and 1 base at J, with 6 bases between the two ends. The CDR3 sequence is 14 residues long. CDR3 nucleotide sequence: TGCGCCAGCAGCTTATTCGGGAACACCGGGGAGCTGTTTTTT. Residues: CASSLFGNTGELFF.

The chain carries TRBV5-1 and TRBJ1-1; unclear D gene. Germline loops: CDR1 SGHRS, CDR2 YFSETQ. Trimming took off 2 bases at V and 7 bases at J, with 6 bases between the two ends. CDR3 length: 11 residues. CDR3 in amino acids: CASSFLGEAFF. For the CDR3, the DNA is TGCGCCAGCAGCTTTCTAGGTGAAGCTTTCTTT.

V is TRBV7-9 and J is TRBJ1-1; D gene unclear. The CDR3 has 13 amino acids. Germline assignment: CDR1 SEHNR and CDR2 FQNEAQ (reference sequence). The V end was cut by 2 bases, the J end by 0 bases, with 4 bases between. The CDR3 bases are TGTGCCAGCAGCTTATCGGTGAACACTGAAGCTTTCTTT. Its translation is CASSLSVNTEAFF. Looking up the rest from reference TRBV7-9 and TRBJ1-1 gives the full variable domain: DTGVSQNPRHKITKRGQNVTFRCDPISEHNRLYWYRQTLGQGPEFLTYFQNEAQLEKSRLLSDRFSAERPKGSFSTLEIQRTEQGDSAMYLCASSLSVNTEAFFGQGTRLTVV.

The gene calls are TRBV3-1 (or the pseudogene TRBV3-2) and TRBJ2-3; D uncertain. V was cut by 4 bases and J by 2 bases, with 10 bases left in between. The CDR3 contains 14 residues. Per germline, CDR1 LGHDT and CDR2 YNNKEL (reference sequence). The CDR3 is CASSLRAVTDTQYF. CDR3 in DNA: TGTGCCAGCAGCCTCCGGGCAGTCACAGATACGCAGTATTTT.

CDR3 residues: CAISEPGSEKLFF. The CDR3 DNA reads TGTGCCATCAGTGAGCCAGGGAGCGAAAAACTGTTTTTT. The chain recombines TRBV10-3 with TRBJ1-4; D is perhaps TRBD1 (5 bases). Germline V gene sequence: CDR1 ENHRY, CDR2 SYGVKD. The CDR3 is 13 residues long. The ends were cut back, 2 bases at V and 8 bases at J, with 9 bases in the middle.

The V call is TRBV29-1, the J call TRBJ2-5; no clear D. Trimming stripped 7 bases from V and 5 bases from J, with 17 bases between. Germline CDR1 SQVTM, CDR2 ANQGSEA. The CDR3 spans 13 residues. For the CDR3, the DNA is TGCAGCGATGAGGAAGGGTTTGAGGAGACCCAGTACTTC. It codes for CSDEEGFEETQYF.

This chain connects TRBV29-1 to TRBJ2-7; D is possibly TRBD1 (5 bases). Trimming cost V 6 bases and J 7 bases, with 16 bases left between them. Per the germline V gene, CDR1 is SQVTM and CDR2 is ANQGSEA. This CDR3 is 12 amino acids long. The CDR3 sequence: CSVASGLGEQYF. The CDR3 DNA reads as TGCAGCGTCGCTTCAGGGTTAGGAGAGCAGTACTTC.